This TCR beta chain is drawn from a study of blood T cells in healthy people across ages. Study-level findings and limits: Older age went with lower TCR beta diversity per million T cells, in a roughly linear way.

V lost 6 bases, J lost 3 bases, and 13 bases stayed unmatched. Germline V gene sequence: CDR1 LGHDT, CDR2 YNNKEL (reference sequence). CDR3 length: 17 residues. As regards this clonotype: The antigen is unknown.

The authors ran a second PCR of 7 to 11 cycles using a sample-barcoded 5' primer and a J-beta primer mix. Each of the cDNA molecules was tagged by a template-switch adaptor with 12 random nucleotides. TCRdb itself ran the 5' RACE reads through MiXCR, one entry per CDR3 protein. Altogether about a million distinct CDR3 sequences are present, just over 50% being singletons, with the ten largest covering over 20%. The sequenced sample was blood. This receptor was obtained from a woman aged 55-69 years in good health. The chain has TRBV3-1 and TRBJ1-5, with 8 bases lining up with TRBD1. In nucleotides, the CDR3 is TGTGCCAGCAGTCGTCAATCCCGGGACAGGCCCAATCAGCCCCAGCATTTT. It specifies CASSRQSRDRPNQPQHF.